The 32 T cell receptor beta chains reported below all come from one sample, sequenced in a study of T cells in tuberculosis. The repertoire was sequenced with immunoSEQ multiplex PCR; TCRdb's copy has only in-frame clones and lacks some. The sample consists of tens of thousands of clones, 90% to 95% of them appearing once. Source material: PBMCs. These receptors were obtained from a donor aged 10-35 years with latent tuberculosis or without tuberculosis infection. Some clones in this sample may be carry-over from other donors' samples.

The chain combines TRBV11-2 with TRBJ2-3; 7 bases are shared with TRBD1. This CDR3 is built from 13 residues. J lost 5 bases, V lost 2 bases, and 1 base had no gene match. Germline V gene lookup returns CDR1 SGHAT and CDR2 FQNNGV. The CDR3 DNA is TGTGCCAGCAGCTTATCAGGGGGAGATACGCAGTATTTT. Its protein product is CASSLSGGDTQYF. Drawing the rest from reference TRBV11-2 and TRBJ2-3, the complete variable domain is EAGVAQSPRYKIIEKRQSVAFWCNPISGHATLYWYQQILGQGPKLLIQFQNNGVVDDSQLPKDRFSAERLKGVDSTLKIQPAKLEDSAVYLCASSLSGGDTQYFGPGTRLTVL.

V gene TRBV11-2 combines with J gene TRBJ1-4; a weak D match, TRBD1 (5 bases). Per germline, CDR1 SGHAT and CDR2 FQNNGV. CDR3 size: 13 residues. Trimming stripped 4 bases from V and 9 bases from J, with 12 bases between. DNA for the CDR3: TGTGCCAGCAGCTCGGCGGGGACCAAAAAACTGTTTTTT. Translating gives CASSSAGTKKLFF. Based on the CDR3 plus reference TRBV11-2 and TRBJ1-4, the full variable domain is EAGVAQSPRYKIIEKRQSVAFWCNPISGHATLYWYQQILGQGPKLLIQFQNNGVVDDSQLPKDRFSAERLKGVDSTLKIQPAKLEDSAVYLCASSSAGTKKLFFGSGTQLSVL.

This chain connects TRBV4-1 to TRBJ2-7; D unresolved. CDR1 MGHRA and CDR2 YSYEKL come from the germline V gene. The CDR3 length is 14 residues. The ends were cut back, 5 bases at V and 5 bases at J, with 16 bases in the middle. As DNA, the CDR3 is TGCGCCAGCAGCAGTATACTTCCGCGGAACGAGCAGTACTTC. Encoded protein: CASSSILPRNEQYF.

The V call is TRBV30, the J call TRBJ1-5; a weak D match, TRBD1 (5 bases). This CDR3 comprises 13 residues. Germline lookup yields CDR1 GTSNPN and CDR2 SVGIG (reference sequence). V dropped 2 bases and J dropped 5 bases, with 10 bases sitting between them. DNA of the CDR3: TGTGCCTGGAGTTCGGGGGAGGATCAGCCCCAGCATTTT. It encodes CAWSSGEDQPQHF.

The V call is TRBV11-2, the J call TRBJ1-2; 7 positions match TRBD1. Germline V gene lookup returns CDR1 SGHAT and CDR2 FQNNGV. This CDR3 comprises 14 residues. V was pared by 5 bases and J by 2 bases, with 5 bases of the junction left unmatched. The chain's CDR3 is CASSARDRNYGYTF. DNA for the CDR3: TGTGCCAGCAGCGCTCGGGACAGAAACTATGGCTACACCTTC. Using reference TRBV11-2 and TRBJ1-2 for the parts outside the CDR3, the full variable domain is EAGVAQSPRYKIIEKRQSVAFWCNPISGHATLYWYQQILGQGPKLLIQFQNNGVVDDSQLPKDRFSAERLKGVDSTLKIQPAKLEDSAVYLCASSARDRNYGYTFGSGTRLTVV.

The chain joins TRBV12-5 to TRBJ2-5; D not certain. The CDR3 contains 16 residues. The V end was cut by 0 bases, the J end by 5 bases, with 16 bases between. CDR1 is LGHNT, CDR2 FRNRAP, per germline. Here the CDR3 reads CASGLVLLGVRETQYF. CDR3 DNA sequence: TGTGCTAGTGGTTTGGTACTCCTAGGAGTTAGGGAGACCCAGTACTTC.

The V call is TRBV6-1, the J call TRBJ1-2, with TRBD1 matching 7 bases. Per germline, CDR1 MNHNS and CDR2 SASEGT. V shed 6 bases, J shed 4 bases, and the junction held 11 bases outside the gene matches. The CDR3 runs 15 residues. CDR3: CASRQQPGQTYGYTF. In DNA form, the CDR3 reads TGTGCCAGCAGACAACAACCGGGACAGACCTATGGCTACACCTTC.

The chain couples TRBV10-2 to TRBJ2-3; TRBD1 might be the D (5 bases). This CDR3 has 16 amino acids. Per germline, CDR1 WSHSY and CDR2 SAAADI. Deletions cut 0 bases from V and 6 bases from J, with 16 bases between. CDR3: CASSESMGPGRDTQYF. The CDR3 region has the DNA TGCGCCAGCAGTGAGTCGATGGGGCCGGGTAGGGATACGCAGTATTTT.

CDR3 in amino acids: CASSLRSEQGTFNQPQHF. CDR3 bases: TGTGCCAGCAGCTTAAGGAGTGAACAGGGGACTTTCAATCAGCCCCAGCATTTT. This rearrangement joins TRBV5-6 to TRBJ1-5; 7 positions match TRBD1. This CDR3 contains 18 residues. Germline-derived CDR1 and CDR2 are SGHDT and YYEEEE. J lost 3 bases, V lost 2 bases, and 14 bases had no gene match.

In this sample, this clone turned up a few times. The rearrangement uses TRBV10-2 and TRBJ2-2; a possible D gene is TRBD1 (5 bases). Trimming removed 3 bases from V and 0 bases from J, with 11 bases in between. The CDR3 totals 16 residues. The germline V gene encodes CDR1 WSHSY and CDR2 SAAADI. The CDR3 here is CASSDRYRTNTGELFF. CDR3 in DNA: TGCGCCAGCAGTGACCGGTACAGGACGAACACCGGGGAGCTGTTTTTT.

The J gene is TRBJ2-2, the V gene TRBV9, with D perhaps matching TRBD1 (6 bases). Germline values: CDR1 SGDLS, CDR2 YYNGEE. This CDR3 is built from 16 residues. V was clipped by 0 bases and J by 7 bases, with 16 bases between them. CDR3 region: CASSVVGRGFGGELFF. Here the CDR3 DNA reads TGTGCCAGCAGCGTAGTTGGCAGGGGATTCGGCGGGGAGCTGTTTTTT. Full variable domain (remainder filled in from reference TRBV9 and TRBJ2-2): DSGVTQTPKHLITATGQRVTLRCSPRSGDLSVYWYQQSLDQGLQFLIQYYNGEERAKGNILERFSAQQFPDLHSELNLSSLELGDSALYFCASSVVGRGFGGELFFGEGSRLTVL.

This sequence joins TRBV29-1 and TRBJ1-1; D remains unclear. The CDR3 spans 11 residues. Germline V gives CDR1 SQVTM, CDR2 ANQGSEA. Trimming took 1 base from V and 11 from J, leaving 11 bases between them. The CDR3 nucleotides read TGCAGCGTTGAAGTACTTTTCGTGGCTTTCTTT. Its protein is CSVEVLFVAFF.

This clone was picked up one time. The chain joins TRBV25-1 to TRBJ2-1, with TRBD2 matching 8 bases. The CDR3 sequence is 15 residues long. V lost 6 bases and J lost 1; bases outside the gene matches: 5. Germline V gene lookup returns CDR1 MGHDK and CDR2 SYGVNS. CDR3 protein: CASSAAGGSYNEQFF. The CDR3 bases are TGTGCCAGCAGCGCCGCGGGGGGATCCTACAATGAGCAGTTCTTC.

This chain uses TRBV5-1 with TRBJ2-1, with TRBD1 matching over 8 bases. CDR1 is SGHRS, CDR2 YFSETQ, per germline. This CDR3 is built from 15 residues. The junction had 2 bases not matched to a gene; V was cut back by 0 bases and J by 3 bases. The CDR3 loop is CASSLGTGGYNEQFF. As DNA, the CDR3 is TGCGCCAGCAGCTTGGGTACAGGGGGCTACAATGAGCAGTTCTTC. Full variable domain (outside the CDR3, taken from reference TRBV5-1 and TRBJ2-1): KAGVTQTPRYLIKTRGQQVTLSCSPISGHRSVSWYQQTPGQGLQFLFEYFSETQRNKGNFPGRFSGRQFSNSRSEMNVSTLELGDSALYLCASSLGTGGYNEQFFGPGTRLTVL.

The genes are TRBV7-9 and TRBJ2-7; TRBD1 is a possible D gene (6 bases). CDR3 length equals 14 residues. The germline V gene has CDR1 SEHNR and CDR2 FQNEAQ (reference sequence). Trimming removed 4 bases at V and 3 bases at J, with 13 bases between. In DNA form, the CDR3 reads TGTGCCAGCAGCTCGTCCCAGGGGAACTACGAGCAGTACTTC. Translating it yields CASSSSQGNYEQYF.

The chain combines TRBV11-2 with TRBJ2-7, with D perhaps TRBD2 (6 bases). In germline, CDR1 is SGHAT, CDR2 FQNNGV. The CDR3 is 13 residues long. The V end lost 4 bases, the J end lost 6 bases, and 13 bases lay between the germline ends. CDR3 residues: CASSWEEGSEQYF. For the CDR3, the DNA is TGTGCCAGCAGCTGGGAGGAGGGAAGCGAGCAGTACTTC.

The chain joins TRBV6-1 to TRBJ2-3; 11 bases align to TRBD2. CDR1 is MNHNS, CDR2 SASEGT, per germline. This CDR3 has 15 residues. Trimming removed 3 bases from V and 5 bases from J; junction bases left unmatched: 4. CDR3 region: CASSESTSGGDTQYF. The CDR3 DNA sequence: TGTGCCAGCAGTGAGAGCACTAGCGGGGGAGATACGCAGTATTTT.

This chain links TRBV7-8 with TRBJ2-7, with D perhaps matching TRBD1 (6 bases). Deletions cut 8 bases from V and 1 base from J, with 18 bases between. The CDR3 has 15 residues. CDR1 and CDR2 (germline): SGHVS, FQNEAQ. The CDR3 nucleotides read TGTGCCAGCGGAAAAAGGGACATTCCGTCCTACGAGCAGTACTTC. Protein sequence: CASGKRDIPSYEQYF. The entire variable domain, with the rest obtained from reference TRBV7-8 and TRBJ2-7, is as follows: GAGVSQSPRYKVAKRGQDVALRCDPISGHVSLFWYQQALGQGPEFLTYFQNEAQLDKSGLPSDRFFAERPEGSVSTLKIQRTQQEDSAVYLCASGKRDIPSYEQYFGPGTRLTVT.

This sequence joins TRBV4-1 and TRBJ2-5; TRBD1 might be the D (6 bases). CDR3 length equals 16 residues. V was cut by 4 bases and J by 7 bases, with 22 bases left in between. Looked up from germline, CDR1 is MGHRA and CDR2 is YSYEKL. DNA of the CDR3: TGCGCCAGCAGCCTCCATCCGGTGGGAACAGGGCGGACCCAGTACTTC. This encodes CASSLHPVGTGRTQYF.

The V call is TRBV6-6, the J call TRBJ2-3; possibly TRBD2 for D (7 bases). The CDR3 runs 16 residues. Germline CDR1 MNHNY, CDR2 SVGAGI (reference sequence). Trimming removed 5 bases at V and 0 bases at J, with 15 bases between. The CDR3 protein is CASSLIRGASTDTQYF. The CDR3 nucleotides are TGTGCCAGCAGTCTGATACGGGGGGCTAGCACAGATACGCAGTATTTT.

The chain's CDR3 is CASSPLTKNIQYF. CDR3 nucleotide sequence: TGTGCCAGCAGCCCCTTAACCAAAAACATTCAGTACTTC. The J gene is TRBJ2-4, the V gene TRBV11-2; no firm D call. Trimming shortened V by 5 bases and J by 2 bases, and 7 bases separated the two germline ends. Germline loops: CDR1 SGHAT, CDR2 FQNNGV. The CDR3 is 13 amino acids.

A single count supports this clone. The J gene is TRBJ1-6, the V gene TRBV14; D is possibly TRBD1 (6 bases). Per germline, CDR1 SGHDN and CDR2 FVKESK. The CDR3 loop spans 15 amino acids. V lost 4 bases to trimming and J lost 7 bases, with 14 bases between them. CDR3 nucleotides: TGTGCCAGCAGCCTGGACAGCTTCTTGAATTCACCCCTCCACTTT. It specifies CASSLDSFLNSPLHF.

The rearrangement links TRBV9 to TRBJ1-2, with 8 bases identical to TRBD1. The CDR3 runs to 15 residues. Looked up from germline, CDR1 is SGDLS and CDR2 is YYNGEE. Trimming at V came to 3 bases and at J to 7 bases, leaving 11 bases not matched to a gene. CDR3 nucleotides: TGTGCCAGCAGCGGAGGAGTAGACAGGGGTCGTGGCTACACCTTC. This translates into CASSGGVDRGRGYTF.

The chain recombines TRBV5-5 with TRBJ2-7; D is perhaps TRBD2 (5 bases). V was trimmed by 4 bases and J by 0 bases, leaving 17 bases between them. CDR3 length equals 16 residues. CDR1 is SGHKS and CDR2 is YYEKEE in the germline V gene (reference sequence). The CDR3 sequence: CASSLAGLLSSYEQYF. DNA of the CDR3: TGTGCCAGCAGCCTGGCAGGACTCTTAAGCTCCTACGAGCAGTACTTC.

The V gene is TRBV7-8, the J gene TRBJ1-2; D perhaps matches TRBD1 (5 bases). The germline V and J ends were trimmed by 4 bases and 8 bases, with 11 bases remaining between them. The CDR3 length is 12 residues. Germline loops: CDR1 SGHVS, CDR2 FQNEAQ. The CDR3 nucleotides are TGTGCCAGCAGCTCCCCAGGGCTCGGCTACACCTTC. Residues: CASSSPGLGYTF.

This clone counts as medium-sized. This chain connects TRBV27 to TRBJ2-7; 9 nucleotides match TRBD1. The junction had 16 bases not matched to a gene; V was cut back by 4 bases and J by 12 bases. CDR1 MNHEY and CDR2 SMNVEV come from the germline V gene (reference sequence). The CDR3 consists of 15 residues. DNA of the CDR3: TGTGCCAGCAGTTCCCCGGGACAGGGATCAAACGACTTGTACTTC. Its protein is CASSSPGQGSNDLYF.

This chain uses TRBV13 with TRBJ2-1; the D gene is possibly TRBD1 (6 bases). This CDR3 contains 15 residues. The V end was cut by 5 bases, the J end by 3 bases, with 14 bases between. CDR1 and CDR2 (germline): PRHDT, FYEKMQ (reference sequence). CDR3 residues: CASSRWDTGYNEQFF. CDR3 nucleotide sequence: TGTGCCAGCAGCCGCTGGGACACCGGCTACAATGAGCAGTTCTTC. Supplemented by reference TRBV13 and TRBJ2-1, the full variable domain reads AAGVIQSPRHLIKEKRETATLKCYPIPRHDTVYWYQQGPGQDPQFLISFYEKMQSDKGSIPDRFSAQQFSDYHSELNMSSLELGDSALYFCASSRWDTGYNEQFFGPGTRLTVL.

The V gene is TRBV11-2, the J gene TRBJ1-5, with D possibly TRBD1 on 5 matching bases. The CDR3 is made up of 13 amino acids. The germline V gene has CDR1 SGHAT and CDR2 FQNNGV. Between the trimmed V and J ends, which lost 6 bases and 7 bases, there was a span of 13 bases. In DNA, the CDR3 is TGTGCCAGCAGTCAGGGAGGCGGGCAGCCCCAGCATTTT. Translating gives CASSQGGGQPQHF.

The V gene is TRBV5-5, the J gene TRBJ1-2; 9 positions match TRBD1. This CDR3 has 15 amino acids. The ends lost 1 base at V and 4 bases at J; junction bases unmatched: 5. Per the germline V gene, CDR1 is SGHKS and CDR2 is YYEKEE (reference sequence). DNA of the CDR3: TGTGCCAGCAGCTTGACGGGACAGGGTGGCTATGGCTACACCTTC. This gives the protein CASSLTGQGGYGYTF. Together with reference TRBV5-5 and TRBJ1-2, the CDR3 gives the full variable domain: DAGVTQSPTHLIKTRGQQVTLRCSPISGHKSVSWYQQVLGQGPQFIFQYYEKEERGRGNFPDRFSARQFPNYSSELNVNALLLGDSALYLCASSLTGQGGYGYTFGSGTRLTVV.

V and J are TRBV7-9 and TRBJ1-1, with D hard to call. The CDR3 has 12 amino acids. V was pared by 2 bases and J by 3 bases, with 4 bases between. The germline V gene has CDR1 SEHNR and CDR2 FQNEAQ (reference sequence). Written as DNA, the CDR3 is TGTGCCAGCAGCTTAACATACACTGAAGCTTTCTTT. Translated: CASSLTYTEAFF.

The chain uses TRBV5-8 and TRBJ1-1; D call uncertain. CDR1 and CDR2 (germline): SGHTS, YDEGEE. There are 11 residues in the CDR3. Trimming pared 3 bases from V and 4 bases from J, leaving 4 bases between. The CDR3 region is CASSSLTEAFF. The CDR3 DNA reads as TGTGCCAGCAGCTCACTCACTGAAGCTTTCTTT.

The chain links TRBV7-2 to TRBJ2-3, with D tentatively TRBD2 (7 bases). Looked up from germline, CDR1 is SGHTA and CDR2 is FQGNSA. The length of the CDR3 is 16 residues. V gave up 0 bases and J gave up 4 bases, with 14 bases separating them. The CDR3 sequence is CASSLAGGPGADTQYF. CDR3 nucleotides: TGTGCCAGCAGCTTAGCGGGGGGGCCAGGTGCAGATACGCAGTATTTT. Filled out from reference TRBV7-2 and TRBJ2-3, the complete variable domain reads GAGVSQSPSNKVTEKGKDVELRCDPISGHTALYWYRQSLGQGLEFLIYFQGNSAPDKSGLPSDRFSAERTGGSVSTLTIQRTQQEDSAVYLCASSLAGGPGADTQYFGPGTRLTVL.